The 32 T cell receptor beta chains below were found in one sample sequenced in a study of T cells expressing NK-cell markers. TCRdb re-called the 5' RACE reads and catalogs CDR3 proteins one per entry, DNA excluded. This sample's table has 300,000 or so distinct CDR3 sequences. The sequencing sample was made of blood T cells: a sorted CD56 or NKG2C T cell subset, CD4+ or CD8+ T cells, or bulk PBMC T cells (not recorded which). The receptor set was obtained from a woman aged 18 to 75 in good health.

The chain joins TRBV24-1 to TRBJ2-7; TCRdb gives TRBD2 as the D gene, but with no DNA this cannot be confirmed. The germline gives CDR1 KGHDR, CDR2 SFDVKD. The length of the CDR3 is 15 residues. The CDR3: CATSDGLAGGYEQYF.

The J gene is TRBJ2-7, the V gene TRBV20-1. Per germline, CDR1 DFQATT and CDR2 SNEGSKA (reference sequence). CDR3 size: 14 residues. The chain's CDR3 is CSAPNRLRAYEQYF.

This chain uses TRBV7-3 with TRBJ2-1; the D call from TCRdb, TRBD2, cannot be confirmed without DNA. The CDR3 is 17 amino acids. Germline CDR1 and CDR2: SGHTA and FQGTGA. CDR3 residues: CASSIPGTSGGGNEQFF.

The chain recombines TRBV5-1 with TRBJ2-3. The germline gives CDR1 SGHRS, CDR2 YFSETQ. There are 13 residues in the CDR3. CDR3: CASSLVVEDTQYF.

The chain has TRBV29-1 and TRBJ2-1; TCRdb outputs TRBD2, but without DNA this stays unchecked. Germline-derived CDR1 and CDR2 are SQVTM and ANQGSEA. The CDR3 has 13 amino acids. This CDR3 is CSVAGGGGNEQFF.

The chain links TRBV23-1 to TRBJ2-1; with no DNA, the TCRdb D assignment of TRBD1 cannot be verified. TRBV23-1 is recorded as an ORF, its role being uncertain. The CDR3 sequence is 16 residues long. This CDR3 is CASSQPTGVSYNEQFF.

CDR3 sequence reads: CASSLIAVQETQYF. The chain links TRBV5-1 to TRBJ2-5. This CDR3 has 14 residues. From germline, CDR1 is SGHRS and CDR2 YFSETQ.

V gene TRBV4-3 combines with J gene TRBJ2-3. Germline values: CDR1 LGHNA, CDR2 YSLEER. This CDR3 has 15 amino acids. This chain's CDR3 is CASSQGQGFTDTQYF.

The chain links TRBV12-3 or TRBV12-4 to TRBJ2-2. The CDR3 runs to 13 residues. The CDR3 sequence is CASRHGGSGELFF.

CDR3 loop: CSASGGQGNTIYF. This chain links TRBV20-1 with TRBJ1-3. Germline CDR1 DFQATT, CDR2 SNEGSKA (reference sequence). CDR3 length: 13 amino acids.

The rearrangement joins TRBV5-5 to TRBJ2-4; without DNA, the TCRdb call of TRBD1 cannot be checked. The CDR3 contains 16 residues. Germline lookup yields CDR1 SGHKS and CDR2 YYEKEE (reference sequence). The CDR3 is CASSSLGGIAKNIQYF.

The V call is TRBV19, the J call TRBJ1-5. The CDR3 covers 14 residues. The V gene's germline CDR1 is LNHDA and CDR2 SQIVND (reference sequence). The CDR3 sequence is CASSIRQGRQPQHF.

The chain links TRBV20-1 to TRBJ2-1; the D call from TCRdb, TRBD2, cannot be confirmed without DNA. Germline V lookup: CDR1 DFQATT, CDR2 SNEGSKA (reference sequence). The CDR3 runs 14 residues. The CDR3 protein is CSARVGGRRDEQFF.

This CDR3 reads CSARDPTGVGETQYF. The genes are TRBV20-1 and TRBJ2-5; the D call from TCRdb, TRBD2, cannot be confirmed without DNA. There are 15 residues in the CDR3. Germline V gives CDR1 DFQATT, CDR2 SNEGSKA (reference sequence).

The V and J genes are TRBV4-3 and TRBJ1-1. This CDR3 comprises 13 residues. Germline assignment: CDR1 LGHNA and CDR2 YSLEER. CDR3 amino acids: CASRGTSVGEAFF.

The rearrangement uses TRBV5-6 and TRBJ2-3; TCRdb outputs TRBD1, but without DNA this stays unchecked. The germline CDR1 and CDR2 sequences are SGHDT and YYEEEE. CDR3 length equals 13 residues. The CDR3 spells CASSPRQGGTQYF. Variable domain in full (rest from reference TRBV5-6 and TRBJ2-3): DAGVTQSPTHLIKTRGQQVTLRCSPKSGHDTVSWYQQALGQGPQFIFQYYEEEERQRGNFPDRFSGHQFPNYSSELNVNALLLGDSALYLCASSPRQGGTQYFGPGTRLTVL.

This CDR3 reads CAWSLPTQAFF. The chain is built from TRBV30 and TRBJ1-1. Germline V gene data show CDR1 as GTSNPN and CDR2 as SVGIG (reference sequence). This CDR3 contains 11 residues.

The chain links TRBV5-4 to TRBJ2-3; no DNA is available, so the TRBD1 call from TCRdb remains unchecked. CDR3 length: 16 amino acids. The germline gives CDR1 SGHNT, CDR2 YYREEE (reference sequence). The CDR3 here is CASSRTTGGSTDTQYF.

This sequence joins TRBV12-3 or TRBV12-4 and TRBJ2-2; TCRdb's D call of TRBD1 is untestable without DNA. The CDR3 spans 14 residues. CDR3 amino acids: CASSLRGYTGELFF.

V gene TRBV12-3 or TRBV12-4 combines with J gene TRBJ2-1; the D call of TRBD1 rests on TCRdb alone, since no DNA is present to check it. The CDR3 length is 13 residues. The CDR3 loop is CASSPGQGQRQFF.

This rearrangement joins TRBV24-1 to TRBJ2-1; checking the TCRdb D call of TRBD1 is not possible without DNA. The CDR3 has 15 residues. Looked up from germline, CDR1 is KGHDR and CDR2 is SFDVKD. CDR3 protein: CATSDPGQGPSGQFF.

This chain uses TRBV20-1 with TRBJ1-1; TCRdb outputs TRBD1, but without DNA this stays unchecked. Per germline, CDR1 DFQATT and CDR2 SNEGSKA (reference sequence). The CDR3 totals 16 residues. The CDR3 loop is CSAIKDRDPMNTEAFF.

The chain has TRBV11-2 and TRBJ2-5; TCRdb's D call, TRBD2, is unchecked because there is no DNA. This CDR3 comprises 18 residues. The germline V gene has CDR1 SGHAT and CDR2 FQNNGV. The CDR3: CASSFPMGTSFGFETQYF.

The chain uses TRBV15 and TRBJ2-5; the D gene TCRdb calls, TRBD1, cannot be checked with no DNA. The CDR3 totals 14 residues. Germline CDR1 LNHNV, CDR2 YYDKDF (reference sequence). The CDR3 is CATSREDRVETQYF.

CDR3 in amino acids: CSVAVRQETQYF. The rearrangement uses TRBV29-1 and TRBJ2-5. Germline CDR1 reads SQVTM; CDR2 reads ANQGSEA. The CDR3 length is 12 residues.

This chain uses TRBV29-1 with TRBJ2-1; the D call from TCRdb, TRBD2, cannot be confirmed without DNA. Germline V lookup: CDR1 SQVTM, CDR2 ANQGSEA. The CDR3 extends over 13 amino acids. The CDR3 here is CSSSGRATFEQFF.

The V call is TRBV7-2, the J call TRBJ2-1. The CDR3 spans 13 residues. Germline V gene lookup returns CDR1 SGHTA and CDR2 FQGNSA. The CDR3 sequence is CASSLAGKNEQFF.

This sequence joins TRBV6-1 and TRBJ1-1. CDR3 length: 16 residues. Germline V gives CDR1 MNHNS, CDR2 SASEGT. CDR3 loop: CASRPPQARSGTEAFF.

The chain uses TRBV19 and TRBJ2-1; TCRdb returns TRBD2, unconfirmable since there is no DNA. Germline assignment: CDR1 LNHDA and CDR2 SQIVND (reference sequence). The CDR3 covers 14 residues. The CDR3 is CASINRTGRNEQFF.

The chain combines TRBV3-1 with TRBJ1-2; the TCRdb D gene call, TRBD1, has no DNA to confirm it. CDR1 and CDR2 (germline): LGHDT, YNNKEL (reference sequence). The CDR3 is made up of 12 amino acids. The CDR3 region is CASRAGGHGYTF.

The CDR3 loop is CASVEVWQNTGELFF. The chain employs TRBV7-9 and TRBJ2-2. The CDR3 spans 15 residues. CDR1 and CDR2 from the germline V gene are SEHNR and FQNEAQ (reference sequence).

This chain's CDR3 is CASGERDKEGLTGELFF. The J gene is TRBJ2-2, the V gene TRBV6-1; absent DNA, TCRdb's TRBD2 call cannot be checked. The CDR3 is made up of 17 amino acids. The germline V gene has CDR1 MNHNS and CDR2 SASEGT.